This T cell receptor beta chain emerged from a study of Tregs in tolerant kidney transplant recipients. Some clones are missing from TCRdb's copy, which holds only in-frame ones; the method was immunoSEQ multiplex PCR. The sample carries about 52,000 clones, about 89% recorded once. CDR3 length: 18 residues. In germline, CDR1 is SGDLS, CDR2 YYNGEE. With V trimmed by 0 bases and J by 0 bases, 10 bases remained unmatched. Mixed chimerism was transient after nonmyeloablative marrow transplants from related graft donors. Study-level findings and limits: Nucleotide sequences could not be compared across some patients' samples due to primer changes.

This clone is a singleton in its sample. The antigen is unknown. The chain combines TRBV9 with TRBJ2-7; 9 bases match TRBD2. Sample: CD8+ T cells from blood (PBMCs), taken 24 months after the transplant. This receptor was identified in a human patient who received a combined kidney and bone marrow transplant. Some T cells may arise from the graft donor. The CDR3 spells CASSVGVRGGPSSYEQYF. The CDR3 nucleotides are TGTGCCAGCAGCGTAGGGGTGCGGGGGGGACCCAGCTCCTACGAGCAGTACTTC.